The 5 T cell receptor beta chains listed next were all sequenced from one sample in a study of blood T cell repertoires in COVID-19. The data were produced by immunoSEQ multiplex PCR, yet TCRdb's version contains in-frame clones alone and is incomplete. The sample records around 290,000 clones, around nine tenths being singletons. The sequencing input was PBMCs or T cells enriched from blood (not recorded which). Receptors originate from an older woman in a cohort exposed to, infected with or recovered from COVID-19 (not recorded which).

The chain combines TRBV5-3 with TRBJ2-7; D possibly corresponds to TRBD2 (5 bases). TRBV5-3 is given ORF status, its function remaining uncertain. V lost 3 bases to trimming and J lost 0 bases, with 7 bases between them. The length of the CDR3 is 13 residues. The CDR3 nucleotides read TGTGCCAGAAGCTCCGGGAACTCCTACGAGCAGTACTTC. It is translated as CARSSGNSYEQYF.

The chain is built from TRBV18 and TRBJ2-1; 10 bases fit TRBD2. V lost 2 bases, J lost 5 bases, and 3 bases stayed unmatched. The CDR3 has 15 residues. Germline CDR1 is KGHSH and CDR2 is LQKENI. The CDR3 sequence: CASSPGTSANNEQFF. CDR3 sequence (DNA): TGTGCCAGCTCACCAGGGACTAGCGCGAACAATGAGCAGTTCTTC.

This clone appeared a single time. This chain uses TRBV27 with TRBJ2-3; 15 nucleotides align to TRBD2. Germline CDR1 is MNHEY and CDR2 is SMNVEV (reference sequence). The V segment lost 7 bases and the J segment 5 bases; nucleotides outside the gene matches: 16. This CDR3 contains 19 residues. The CDR3: CASTLTGTSGRRRKDTQYF. The CDR3 coding sequence is TGTGCCAGCACCCTGACCGGGACTAGCGGGAGGCGACGGAAAGATACGCAGTATTTT.

The chain recombines TRBV27 with TRBJ1-2; 8 bases agree with TRBD1. The junction had 9 bases not matched to a gene; V was cut back by 8 bases and J by 4 bases. The germline V gene has CDR1 MNHEY and CDR2 SMNVEV (reference sequence). The CDR3 has 14 amino acids. The CDR3 loop reads CASGQTGTGYGYTF. The CDR3 DNA is TGTGCCAGCGGGCAGACCGGGACAGGCTATGGCTACACCTTC.

The chain uses TRBV29-1 and TRBJ1-1, with a possible D match to TRBD1 (6 bases). This CDR3 region has 14 residues. V was shortened by 4 bases and J by 4 bases, with 16 bases between the two germline ends. In germline, CDR1 is SQVTM, CDR2 ANQGSEA. CDR3 amino acids: CSVASLGGPTEAFF. In nucleotides, the CDR3 is TGCAGCGTTGCCTCCCTCGGGGGGCCCACTGAAGCTTTCTTT.